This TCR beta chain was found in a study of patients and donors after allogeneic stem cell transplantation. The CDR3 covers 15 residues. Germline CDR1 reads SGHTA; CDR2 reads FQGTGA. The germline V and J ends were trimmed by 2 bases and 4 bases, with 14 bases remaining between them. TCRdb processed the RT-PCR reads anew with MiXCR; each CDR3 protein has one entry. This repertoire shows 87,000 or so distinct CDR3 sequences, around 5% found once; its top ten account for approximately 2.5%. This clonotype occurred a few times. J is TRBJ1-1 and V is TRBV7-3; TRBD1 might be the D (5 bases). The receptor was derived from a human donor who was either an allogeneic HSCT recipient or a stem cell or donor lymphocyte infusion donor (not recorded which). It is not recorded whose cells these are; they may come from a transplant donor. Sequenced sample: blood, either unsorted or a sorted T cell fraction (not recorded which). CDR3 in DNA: TGTGCCAGCAGCTTACAAGGCAGGGCGGGCACTGAAGCTTTCTTT. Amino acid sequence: CASSLQGRAGTEAFF.